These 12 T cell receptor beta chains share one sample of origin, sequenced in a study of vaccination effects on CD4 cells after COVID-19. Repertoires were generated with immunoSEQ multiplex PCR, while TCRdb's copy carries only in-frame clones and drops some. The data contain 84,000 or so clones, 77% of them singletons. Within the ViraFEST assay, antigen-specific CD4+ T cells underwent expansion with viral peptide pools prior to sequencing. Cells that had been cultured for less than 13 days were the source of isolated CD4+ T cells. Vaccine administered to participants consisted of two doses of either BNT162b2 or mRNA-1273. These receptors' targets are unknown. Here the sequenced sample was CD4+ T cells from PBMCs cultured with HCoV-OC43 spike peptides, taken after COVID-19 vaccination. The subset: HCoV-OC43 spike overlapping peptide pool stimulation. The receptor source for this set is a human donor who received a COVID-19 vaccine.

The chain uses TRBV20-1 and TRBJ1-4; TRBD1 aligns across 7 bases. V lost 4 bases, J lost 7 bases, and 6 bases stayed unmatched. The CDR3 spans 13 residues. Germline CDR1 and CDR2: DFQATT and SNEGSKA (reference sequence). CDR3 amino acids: CSATDRVGEKLFF. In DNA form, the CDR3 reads TGCAGTGCTACTGACAGGGTTGGTGAAAAACTGTTTTTT.

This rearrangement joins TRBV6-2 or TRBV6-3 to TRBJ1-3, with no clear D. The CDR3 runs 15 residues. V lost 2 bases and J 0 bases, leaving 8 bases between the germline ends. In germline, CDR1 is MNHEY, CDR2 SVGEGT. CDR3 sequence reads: CASSYDGNSGNTIYF. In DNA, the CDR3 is TGTGCCAGCAGTTACGACGGCAACTCTGGAAACACCATATATTTT.

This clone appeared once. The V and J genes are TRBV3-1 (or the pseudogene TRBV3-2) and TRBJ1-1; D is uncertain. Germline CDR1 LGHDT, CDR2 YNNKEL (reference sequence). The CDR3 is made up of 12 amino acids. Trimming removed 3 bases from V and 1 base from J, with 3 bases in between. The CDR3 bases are TGTGCCAGCAGCCAGTCGAACACTGAAGCTTTCTTT. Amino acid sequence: CASSQSNTEAFF.

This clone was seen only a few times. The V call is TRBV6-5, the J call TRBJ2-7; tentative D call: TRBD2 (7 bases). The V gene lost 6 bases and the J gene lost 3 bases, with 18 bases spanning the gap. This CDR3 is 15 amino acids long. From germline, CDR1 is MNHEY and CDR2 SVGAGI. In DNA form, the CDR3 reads TGTGCCAGCAGGAGGGGGGGTCAGCCGATCTACGAGCAGTACGTC. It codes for CASRRGGQPIYEQYV.

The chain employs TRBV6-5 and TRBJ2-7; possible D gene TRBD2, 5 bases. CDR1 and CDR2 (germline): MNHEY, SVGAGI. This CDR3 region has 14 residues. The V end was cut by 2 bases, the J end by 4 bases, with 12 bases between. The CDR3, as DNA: TGTGCCAGCAGTTACCGGCGAGGAGGTTACGAGCAGTACGTC. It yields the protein CASSYRRGGYEQYV.

This CDR3 reads CASRLRPAGTEAFF. The CDR3 bases are TGTGCCAGCAGATTAAGGCCGGCGGGGACTGAAGCTTTCTTT. The chain couples TRBV11-2 to TRBJ1-1; D not resolved. Between the trimmed V and J ends, which lost 6 bases and 5 bases, there was a span of 16 bases. Per the germline V gene, CDR1 is SGHAT and CDR2 is FQNNGV. CDR3 length: 14 amino acids. The entire variable domain, with the rest obtained from reference TRBV11-2 and TRBJ1-1, is as follows: EAGVAQSPRYKIIEKRQSVAFWCNPISGHATLYWYQQILGQGPKLLIQFQNNGVVDDSQLPKDRFSAERLKGVDSTLKIQPAKLEDSAVYLCASRLRPAGTEAFFGQGTRLTVV.

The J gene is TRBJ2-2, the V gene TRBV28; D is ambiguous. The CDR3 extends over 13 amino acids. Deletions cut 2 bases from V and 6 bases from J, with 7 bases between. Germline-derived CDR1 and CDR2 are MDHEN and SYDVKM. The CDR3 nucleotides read TGTGCCAGCAGTTTAAAACTCCCCGGGGAGCTGTTTTTT. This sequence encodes CASSLKLPGELFF.

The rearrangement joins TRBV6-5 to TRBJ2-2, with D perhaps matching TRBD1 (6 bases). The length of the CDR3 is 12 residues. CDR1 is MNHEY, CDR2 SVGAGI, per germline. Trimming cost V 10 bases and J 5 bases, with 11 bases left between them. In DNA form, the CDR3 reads TGTGCCATCACAGGGAGAACCGGGGAGCTGTTTTTT. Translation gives CAITGRTGELFF.

The CDR3 bases are TGTGCCAGCAGTTCAGGGAACGAAAAACTGTTTTTT. This codes for CASSSGNEKLFF. The chain recombines TRBV12-3 or TRBV12-4 with TRBJ1-4, with a tentative D call TRBD1 (5 bases). This CDR3 has 12 amino acids. Trimming took off 4 bases at V and 8 bases at J, with 8 bases between the two ends.

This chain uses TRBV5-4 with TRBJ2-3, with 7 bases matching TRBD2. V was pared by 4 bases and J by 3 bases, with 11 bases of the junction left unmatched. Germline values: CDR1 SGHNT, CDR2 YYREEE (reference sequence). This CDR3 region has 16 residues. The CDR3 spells CASSLGGGRGTDTQYF. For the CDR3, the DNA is TGTGCCAGCAGCCTCGGCGGGGGAAGAGGTACAGATACGCAGTATTTT.

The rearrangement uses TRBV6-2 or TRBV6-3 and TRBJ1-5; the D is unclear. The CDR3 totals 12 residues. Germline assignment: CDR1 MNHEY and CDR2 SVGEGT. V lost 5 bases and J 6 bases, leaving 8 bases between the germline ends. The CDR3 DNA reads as TGTGCCAGCAGTACGACTGGTCAGCCCCAGCATTTT. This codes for CASSTTGQPQHF.

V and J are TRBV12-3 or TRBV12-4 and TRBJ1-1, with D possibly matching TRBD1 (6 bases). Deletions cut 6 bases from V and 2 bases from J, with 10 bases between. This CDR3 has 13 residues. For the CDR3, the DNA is TGTGCCAGCAGCCGGGACACAAACACTGAAGCTTTCTTT. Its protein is CASSRDTNTEAFF.